Below, 17 T cell receptor beta chains from the same sample are listed, as sequenced in a study of T-cell memory formation after mild COVID-19. One entry per CDR3 protein, called by TCRdb with MiXCR from the 5' RACE reads. The sample includes roughly 110,000 distinct CDR3 sequences, roughly an eighth seen only once; the top ten take around 30%. Sequences were obtained from PBMCs or a T cell subset sorted from them (not recorded which). Every receptor here comes from an adult woman who had mild COVID-19 (a few samples of this study predate the infection). Cell type and time point are not known.

The table lists this clonotype with a few counts. This chain connects TRBV12-3 or TRBV12-4 to TRBJ2-7; TRBD1 aligns across 9 bases. The CDR3 consists of 14 residues. With 2 bases clipped from V and 4 bases from J, the junction kept 3 bases outside the gene matches. CDR3 residues: CASSLWDREYEQYF. The CDR3 coding sequence is TGTGCCAGCAGTTTATGGGACAGGGAATACGAGCAGTACTTC.

This clonotype has more than one count but fewer than ten. The chain recombines TRBV29-1 with TRBJ2-7; TRBD1 is a possible D gene (6 bases). The V end lost 7 bases, the J end lost 5 bases, and 15 bases lay between the germline ends. CDR1 SQVTM and CDR2 ANQGSEA come from the germline V gene. CDR3 length: 12 residues. The CDR3 DNA is TGCAGCGCTGAGACAGGTATGGACGAGCAGTACTTC. It specifies CSAETGMDEQYF.

CDR3 DNA: TGCGCCAGCAGCCAGGGGGTAAGCTACGAGCAGTACTTC. It yields the protein CASSQGVSYEQYF. J is TRBJ2-7 and V is TRBV4-1; D could derive from TRBD1 or TRBD2 (5 bases each). CDR3 size: 13 residues. V was clipped by 3 bases and J by 3 bases, with 9 bases between them. Germline values: CDR1 MGHRA, CDR2 YSYEKL.

As to this clonotype: Just one base apart from a much larger clone, this may be a read error. The chain has TRBV7-9 and TRBJ2-1; the match to TRBD2 covers 7 bases. V shed 6 bases and J 7 bases; nucleotides not matched to a gene: 6. CDR1 is SEHNR, CDR2 FQNEAQ, per germline (reference sequence). CDR3 length equals 13 residues. The CDR3 DNA is TGTGCCAGCAGTCGCGGGAGCGGGAATGAGCAGTTCTTC. It yields the protein CASSRGSGNEQFF. Drawing the rest from reference TRBV7-9 and TRBJ2-1, the complete variable domain is DTGVSQNPRHKITKRGQNVTFRCDPISEHNRLYWYRQTLGQGPEFLTYFQNEAQLEKSRLLSDRFSAERPKGSFSTLEIQRTEQGDSAMYLCASSRGSGNEQFFGPGTRLTVL.

Only a few counts were recorded for this clonotype. The chain uses TRBV7-3 and TRBJ2-3; 13 bases line up with TRBD2. Germline lookup yields CDR1 SGHTA and CDR2 FQGTGA. Trimming took 4 bases from V and 4 from J; bases not matched to a gene: 2. The CDR3 has 15 amino acids. For the CDR3, the DNA is TGTGCCAGCAGCTCAACTAGCGGGGGGGCAGATACGCAGTATTTT. Translating it yields CASSSTSGGADTQYF.

This clonotype was observed a few times. The gene calls are TRBV13 and TRBJ2-1; the match to TRBD2 covers 7 bases. V lost 3 bases and J lost 8; bases outside the gene matches: 10. The CDR3 loop spans 15 amino acids. Germline V gene data show CDR1 as PRHDT and CDR2 as FYEKMQ (reference sequence). This CDR3 reads CASSLRGNAFDEQFF. The CDR3 DNA sequence: TGTGCCAGCAGCTTGCGGGGGAACGCCTTCGATGAGCAGTTCTTC.

This clonotype has only a few counts. The gene calls are TRBV20-1 and TRBJ2-4; D might be TRBD1 or TRBD2, each matching 5 bases. CDR3 length equals 20 residues. CDR1 is DFQATT and CDR2 is SNEGSKA in the germline V gene (reference sequence). With 0 bases removed from V and 1 base from J, the gap between germline ends came to 25 bases. The CDR3 DNA follows: TGCAGTGCTAGAGATCGTCCGTCTAGGGACGAAATTGTGGCCAAAAACATTCAGTACTTC. Its protein is CSARDRPSRDEIVAKNIQYF.

This clonotype came up a few times. The chain links TRBV25-1 to TRBJ2-3; 7 bases match TRBD1. After removal of 8 bases from V and 5 bases from J, the junction contained 13 bases not matched to a gene. The CDR3 is 15 amino acids. Looked up from germline, CDR1 is MGHDK and CDR2 is SYGVNS. The CDR3 sequence is CASSHKGGWEDTQYF. Here the CDR3 DNA reads TGTGCCAGCTCCCATAAAGGGGGCTGGGAAGATACGCAGTATTTT.

The chain recombines TRBV9 with TRBJ1-2; TRBD1 agrees at 7 bases. J lost 5 bases, V lost 6 bases, and 4 bases had no gene match. Per germline, CDR1 SGDLS and CDR2 YYNGEE. This CDR3 is built from 12 residues. The CDR3: CASKGTEYGYTF. CDR3 DNA sequence: TGTGCCAGCAAGGGGACAGAATATGGCTACACCTTC.

The chain carries TRBV13 and TRBJ1-2; D remains unclear. The germline gives CDR1 PRHDT, CDR2 FYEKMQ (reference sequence). Between the trimmed V and J ends, which lost 3 bases and 8 bases, there was a span of 10 bases. The CDR3 runs 12 residues. CDR3 sequence (DNA): TGTGCCAGCAGCTTTGTTGGGATCGGCTACACCTTC. It translates to CASSFVGIGYTF.

The genes are TRBV12-3 or TRBV12-4 and TRBJ2-7, with TRBD2 identical over 8 bases. CDR3 length equals 14 residues. J gave up 4 bases and V 0 bases, and 2 bases lay outside the gene matches. CDR3: CASSLAGLEYEQYF. The CDR3 DNA reads as TGTGCCAGCAGTTTAGCGGGACTAGAATACGAGCAGTACTTC.

This clonotype was recorded a few times. CDR3 region: CASSLYAGDGYTF. CDR3 bases: TGTGCCAGCAGTTTATATGCAGGGGATGGCTACACCTTC. V gene TRBV6-6 combines with J gene TRBJ1-2; possible D gene TRBD1, 6 bases. Deletions cut 4 bases from V and 6 bases from J, with 12 bases between. This CDR3 region has 13 residues. Germline V gene lookup returns CDR1 MNHNY and CDR2 SVGAGI (reference sequence).

The chain links TRBV4-1 to TRBJ2-3; 7 positions agree with TRBD1. CDR1 and CDR2 (germline): MGHRA, YSYEKL. The V and J ends lost 0 bases and 5 bases, in that order; junction bases with no gene match: 11. This CDR3 contains 17 residues. CDR3 region: CASSQDGRTGYLDTQYF. The DNA for the CDR3 is TGCGCCAGCAGCCAAGATGGAAGGACAGGTTATTTAGATACGCAGTATTTT.

This clonotype occurred a few times. The chain is built from TRBV7-6 and TRBJ2-5; a weak D match, TRBD2 (5 bases). V was trimmed by 3 bases and J by 2 bases, leaving 10 bases between them. Germline CDR1 SGHVS, CDR2 FNYEAQ. The CDR3 is made up of 14 amino acids. The CDR3 DNA reads TGTGCCAGCAGCTTCGGAGGAGGACAAGAGACCCAGTACTTC. Translated, it gives CASSFGGGQETQYF.

This chain joins TRBV4-3 and TRBJ2-1, with 9 bases matching TRBD1. The CDR3 is 19 amino acids. Per germline, CDR1 LGHNA and CDR2 YSLEER. The V segment lost 4 bases and the J segment 9 bases; nucleotides outside the gene matches: 22. The CDR3, as DNA: TGCGCCAGCAGCCTCCATTTGGGTGGGGGCGGACAGGGGTACGGTGAGCAGTTCTTC. As protein: CASSLHLGGGGQGYGEQFF.

This chain links TRBV6-5 with TRBJ2-7; tentative D call: TRBD2 (6 bases). The CDR3 covers 16 residues. CDR1 and CDR2 (germline): MNHEY, SVGAGI. V was pared by 0 bases and J by 2 bases, with 14 bases between. CDR3 region: CASSYSFPGLPYEQYF. The CDR3 bases are TGTGCCAGCAGTTACTCTTTCCCGGGACTCCCCTACGAGCAGTACTTC.

The genes are TRBV5-1 and TRBJ1-1; no clear D. Germline-derived CDR1 and CDR2 are SGHRS and YFSETQ. V lost 4 bases and J lost 3, with 7 bases in between. This CDR3 spans 12 amino acids. CDR3 bases: TGCGCCAGCAGCCCGGGAGACACTGAAGCTTTCTTT. This sequence encodes CASSPGDTEAFF.